The 3 T cell receptor beta chains below come from one sample, sequenced in a study of Ad26.COV2.S vaccination and SARS-CoV-2 variants. Treatment indicated: some 19 received Ad26.COV2.S at low or high dose, single or two shots; several received placebo; per-sample allocation not given. Day 63 following the first vaccine or placebo injection was when the samples were taken. TCRdb keeps only in-frame clones here, not all; method: immunoSEQ multiplex PCR. The table includes approximately 350,000 clones, roughly 84% detected once. Here the sequenced sample was peripheral blood, taken in a trial of Ad26.COV2.S vaccine versus placebo. These TCRs come from a person between 18 and 59 years old who received the Ad26.COV2.S COVID-19 vaccine or a placebo.

This chain joins TRBV15 and TRBJ1-5; possibly TRBD1 for D (5 bases). The germline CDR1 and CDR2 sequences are LNHNV and YYDKDF (reference sequence). CDR3 length: 17 amino acids. Trimming pared 0 bases from V and 7 bases from J, leaving 19 bases between. CDR3 sequence (DNA): TGTGCCACCAGCAGAGATTCGCGGGGCCCGGGAAGGCAGCCCCAGCATTTT. The encoded protein is CATSRDSRGPGRQPQHF.

V usage is TRBV6-5 and J usage is TRBJ1-1; 7 positions agree with TRBD1. CDR3 length: 12 residues. V shed 11 bases and J 6 bases; nucleotides not matched to a gene: 9. From germline, CDR1 is MNHEY and CDR2 SVGAGI. CDR3 protein: CASHRGQAEAFF. DNA of the CDR3: TGTGCCTCGCATCGCGGACAGGCTGAAGCTTTCTTT.

Points on this clone: The same CDR3 can be traced to other DNA sequences in this sample. V usage is TRBV6-1 and J usage is TRBJ1-1; TRBD1 might be the D (5 bases). Germline CDR1 MNHNS, CDR2 SASEGT. V was pared by 2 bases and J by 5 bases, with 9 bases between. The length of the CDR3 is 13 residues. CDR3: CASSELGGTEAFF. CDR3 nucleotide sequence: TGTGCCAGCAGTGAACTCGGGGGAACTGAAGCTTTCTTT.